This paragraph reports one T cell receptor (beta chain). This sample was taken from a study of blood T cell repertoires in COVID-19. TCRdb keeps only in-frame clones here, not all; method: immunoSEQ multiplex PCR. The sample comprises hundreds of thousands of clones, 84% of which are singletons, and 5.5% to 7.5% rests with the top ten. Categorization into cohorts depended on clinical history that participants reported. The sequence derives from a woman aged 35 to 49 who had recovered from COVID-19. The sequenced sample consisted of PBMCs or T cells enriched from blood (not recorded which).

DNA for the CDR3: TGTGCCAGCAGCTTAGATTCGGGGAATAATGAGCAGTTCTTC. This gives the protein CASSLDSGNNEQFF. The J gene is TRBJ2-1, the V gene TRBV7-8; the D gene is possibly TRBD2 (5 bases). From germline, CDR1 is SGHVS and CDR2 FQNEAQ. The CDR3 runs 14 residues. Between the trimmed V and J ends, which lost 1 base and 7 bases, there was a span of 11 bases.